A selection of T cell receptor beta chains follows, all from one sample in a study of cytomegalovirus exposure and HLA in healthy donors. Clones were read by immunoSEQ multiplex PCR, and TCRdb kept only the in-frame ones, dropping some. Here the sample spans some 130,000 clones, about 80% being singletons. Sequencing was carried out using PBMCs. Source of these receptors: a woman aged 40 to 50 in good health and CMV-seronegative. Each CDR3 is given with its conserved first and last residue. A D gene is named only where the DNA matches it firmly. Some rows have no size entry. The others give once, few or many, or a class for an expanded clone.

>once|NA|15|TRBJ2-5|TRBV28
CASSLRQGLQETQYF
TGTGCCAGCAGCCTAAGGCAGGGACTTCAGGAGACCCAGTACTTC
>NA|NA|19|TRBJ2-1|TRBV18
CASSPLLWGNIPSYNEQFF
TGTGCCAGCTCACCACTTTTGTGGGGCAACATTCCCTCCTACAATGAGCAGTTCTTC
>NA|TRBD2|15|TRBJ2-7|TRBV7-2
CASSLGRAGVDEQYF
TGTGCCAGCAGCTTAGGACGAGCGGGAGTAGACGAGCAGTACTTC
>NA|TRBD2|16|TRBJ2-1|TRBV7-2
CASSSGLAGGLNEQFF
TGTGCCAGCAGTTCGGGACTAGCGGGGGGGCTAAATGAGCAGTTCTTC
>NA|TRBD1|13|TRBJ1-2|TRBV5-1
CASSPTGDYGYTF
TGCGCCAGCAGCCCCACAGGGGACTATGGCTACACCTTC
>NA|NA|15|TRBJ1-2|TRBV5-4
CASSLGVVTNYGYTF
TGTGCCAGCAGCTTGGGAGTCGTTACTAACTATGGCTACACCTTC
>NA|NA|13|TRBJ2-7|TRBV18
CASSSGEGYEQYF
TGTGCCAGCTCATCGGGAGAGGGCTACGAGCAGTACTTC
>NA|NA|14|TRBJ2-7|TRBV4-3
CASSQDRGSGEQYF
TGCGCCAGCAGCCAAGATCGGGGGTCAGGCGAGCAGTACTTC
>NA|TRBD2|16|TRBJ2-7|TRBV18
CASSPGTSGSPQGQYF
TGTGCCAGCTCACCCGGGACTAGCGGGAGCCCTCAGGGGCAGTACTTC
>few|TRBD1|15|TRBJ1-1|TRBV4-1
CASSEGQGMGTEAFF
TGCGCCAGCAGCGAGGGACAGGGGATGGGCACTGAAGCTTTCTTT
>NA|NA|15|TRBJ2-5|TRBV21-1
CAIIKGEGQGETQYF
TGTGCCATCATTAAAGGAGAGGGACAGGGAGAGACCCAGTACTTC
>NA|NA|15|TRBJ2-2|TRBV5-1
CASSAGLWNTGELFF
TGCGCCAGCAGCGCCGGACTCTGGAACACCGGGGAGCTGTTTTTT
>NA|TRBD1|15|TRBJ2-3|TRBV15
CATSRDRTRTDTQYF
TGTGCCACCAGCAGGGACAGGACACGCACAGATACGCAGTATTTT
>NA|TRBD2|15|TRBJ2-7|TRBV7-8
CASSSGLAVTYEQYF
TGTGCCAGCAGCTCAGGACTAGCGGTTACCTACGAGCAGTACTTC
>NA|NA|11|TRBJ2-1|TRBV28
CASSLSNEQFF
TGTGCCAGCAGCCTAAGCAATGAGCAGTTCTTC
>NA|NA|16|TRBJ1-4|TRBV12-5
CASGLVSGLEDEKLFF
TGTGCTAGTGGTTTGGTATCGGGACTTGAGGACGAAAAACTGTTTTTT
>NA|NA|13|TRBJ1-5|TRBV7-9
CASSLGGDQPQHF
TGTGCCAGCAGCTTAGGGGGGGATCAGCCCCAGCATTTT
>NA|TRBD2|14|TRBJ2-3|TRBV7-2
CATASGLATDTQYF
TGTGCCACGGCGTCGGGACTAGCCACAGATACGCAGTATTTT
>NA|TRBD1|16|TRBJ2-3|TRBV7-9
CASSPLGDRNTDTQYF
TGTGCCAGCAGCCCGCTAGGGGACAGAAACACAGATACGCAGTATTTT
>NA|TRBD1|14|TRBJ2-7|TRBV6-1
CASKLGQPSDEQYF
TGTGCCAGCAAATTGGGACAGCCCTCTGACGAGCAGTACTTC
>NA|NA|15|TRBJ2-5|TRBV5-5
CASSLGGVSRETQYF
TGTGCCAGCAGCTTGGGGGGGGTCTCGAGGGAGACCCAGTACTTC
>NA|TRBD1|15|TRBJ2-7|TRBV28
CASSFYRGQSYEQYF
TGTGCCAGCAGTTTTTACAGGGGGCAATCCTACGAGCAGTACTTC
>NA|TRBD1|14|TRBJ2-7|TRBV9
CASSGRPQGYEQYF
TGTGCCTCCTCGGGGCGGCCACAGGGGTACGAGCAGTACTTC
>NA|NA|13|TRBJ1-3|TRBV18
CASSQDWGNTIYF
TGTGCCAGCTCACAGGACTGGGGAAACACCATATATTTT
>once|NA|13|TRBJ2-3|TRBV23-1
CASSPLRGATQYF
TGCGCCAGCAGCCCCCTCAGGGGCGCGACGCAGTATTTT
>NA|NA|11|TRBJ1-2|TRBV6-6
CASSQGFGYTF
TGTGCCAGCAGTCAGGGGTTTGGCTACACCTTC
>NA|NA|13|TRBJ2-3|TRBV5-1
CASSSGVGDTQYF
TGCGCCAGCAGCTCAGGGGTAGGAGATACGCAGTATTTT
>NA|TRBD2|16|TRBJ2-1|TRBV4-2
CASSQGGGGPLNEQFF
TGTGCCAGCAGCCAAGGCGGCGGGGGGCCACTCAATGAGCAGTTCTTC
>NA|TRBD1|15|TRBJ1-3|TRBV5-1
CASSPGGGSGNTIYF
TGCGCCAGCAGCCCAGGGGGCGGCTCTGGAAACACCATATATTTT
>NA|NA|14|TRBJ1-1|TRBV9
CASSVGQLNTEAFF
TGTGCCAGCAGCGTCGGACAGCTGAACACTGAAGCTTTCTTT
>NA|NA|14|TRBJ1-5|TRBV10-2
CASRPTADNQPQHF
TGCGCCAGCAGGCCCACAGCGGACAATCAGCCCCAGCATTTT
>NA|NA|14|TRBJ2-1|TRBV19
CASSRGTPANEQFF
TGTGCCAGTAGTCGCGGGACTCCGGCAAATGAGCAGTTCTTC
>once|TRBD1|18|TRBJ1-2|TRBV11-2
CASSLVPGQSRRSYGYTF
TGTGCCAGCAGCTTAGTACCGGGACAGTCCCGCCGATCCTATGGCTACACCTTC
>NA|NA|15|TRBJ1-2|TRBV4-2
CASSLLMGQGGGYTF
TGTGCCAGCAGCCTCCTGATGGGGCAGGGTGGCGGCTACACCTTC
>NA|TRBD2|15|TRBJ2-7|TRBV4-1
CASSQTSGTIYEQYF
TGCGCCAGCAGCCAGACCAGCGGGACGATCTACGAGCAGTACTTC
>NA|TRBD1|13|TRBJ1-4|TRBV6-5
CASSVPGQGKLFF
TGTGCCAGCAGTGTACCGGGACAGGGGAAACTGTTTTTT
>NA|NA|14|TRBJ2-2|TRBV28
CASSSPTTTGELFF
TGTGCCAGCAGTTCCCCAACTACCACCGGGGAGCTGTTTTTT
>once|NA|15|TRBJ1-5|TRBV4-3
CASSQDTTGDQPQHF
TGCGCCAGCAGCCAAGATACGACAGGAGATCAGCCCCAGCATTTT
>NA|NA|15|TRBJ2-5|TRBV15
CATSRDEPGQETQYF
TGTGCCACCAGCAGAGATGAACCGGGGCAAGAGACCCAGTACTTC
>NA|TRBD2|16|TRBJ2-1|TRBV7-8
CASSFVSGGRGNEQFF
TGTGCCAGCAGCTTCGTCTCGGGGGGGCGGGGGAATGAGCAGTTCTTC
>NA|TRBD1|15|TRBJ2-2|TRBV7-3
CASSLQGPNTGELFF
TGTGCCAGCAGCCTACAGGGGCCGAACACCGGGGAGCTGTTTTTT
>NA|TRBD2|16|TRBJ2-7|TRBV27
CASSLLLAGGPGEQYF
TGTGCCAGCAGTTTATTGTTAGCGGGAGGGCCGGGGGAGCAGTACTTC
>NA|TRBD1|15|TRBJ1-1|TRBV19
CASSIAGTETTEAFF
TGTGCCAGTAGTATAGCCGGGACAGAGACCACTGAAGCTTTCTTT
>NA|NA|13|TRBJ1-1|TRBV7-3
CASSFRRDAEAFF
TGTGCCAGCAGCTTCCGGAGGGACGCTGAAGCTTTCTTT
>NA|TRBD2|17|TRBJ2-4|TRBV4-2
CASSQEFGGGVKNIQYF
TGTGCCAGCAGCCAAGAATTTGGCGGGGGGGTTAAAAACATTCAGTACTTC
>NA|TRBD1|15|TRBJ1-5|TRBV6-6
CASRVQGALNQPQHF
TGTGCCAGCAGGGTACAGGGGGCTCTCAATCAGCCCCAGCATTTT
>NA|TRBD2|14|TRBJ2-7|TRBV29-1
CSVEGLAGGLEQYF
TGCAGCGTTGAGGGGCTAGCGGGAGGTCTTGAGCAGTACTTC
>NA|NA|15|TRBJ1-6|TRBV15
CATSRDLGRDSPLHF
TGTGCCACCAGCAGAGATTTGGGGAGGGATTCACCCCTCCACTTT
>NA|NA|16|TRBJ1-3|TRBV5-4
CASSLAGFTSGNTIYF
TGTGCCAGCAGCTTGGCCGGGTTTACCTCTGGAAACACCATATATTTT
>NA|TRBD2|15|TRBJ2-7|TRBV30
CAWSTPSGSSYEQYF
TGTGCCTGGAGCACCCCTAGCGGGAGCTCCTACGAGCAGTACTTC
>NA|TRBD1|14|TRBJ2-5|TRBV19
CASRGQGSIRPQYF
TGTGCCTCCCGGGGACAGGGCTCTATTCGCCCCCAGTACTTC
>NA|TRBD1|18|TRBJ1-2|TRBV27
CASSSLDRATLINYGYTF
TGTGCCAGCAGTTCCCTGGACAGGGCTACCCTCATTAACTATGGCTACACCTTC
>once|NA|15|TRBJ1-2|TRBV4-3
CASSQDRGLGNGYTF
TGCGCCAGCAGCCAAGATCGGGGGTTAGGTAATGGCTACACCTTC
>NA|NA|15|TRBJ1-2|TRBV5-1
CASSLEIGHRYGYTF
TGCGCCAGCAGCTTGGAGATCGGACACCGCTATGGCTACACCTTC